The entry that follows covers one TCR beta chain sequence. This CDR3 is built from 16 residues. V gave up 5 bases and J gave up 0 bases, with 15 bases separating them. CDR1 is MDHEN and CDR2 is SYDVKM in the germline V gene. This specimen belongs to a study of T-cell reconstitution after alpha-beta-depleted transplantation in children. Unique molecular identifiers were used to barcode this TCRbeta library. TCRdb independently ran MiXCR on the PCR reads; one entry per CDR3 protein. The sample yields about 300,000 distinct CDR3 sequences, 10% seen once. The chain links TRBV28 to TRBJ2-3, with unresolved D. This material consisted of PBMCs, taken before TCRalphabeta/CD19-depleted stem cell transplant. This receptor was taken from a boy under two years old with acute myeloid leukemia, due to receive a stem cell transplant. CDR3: CASSPRAVVSTDTQYF. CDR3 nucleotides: TGTGCCAGCAGTCCCCGGGCAGTTGTTAGCACAGATACGCAGTATTTT.